This is a list of T cell receptor beta chains from one sample in a study of OX40 agonist ivuxolimab in advanced cancers. Assay used: immunoSEQ multiplex PCR; TCRdb lists only in-frame clones, some missing. This sample carries approximately 89,000 clones, around 90% of them seen once, and the ten largest clones take around 0.28%. The sample was CD4+ or CD8+ T cells sorted from blood, taken in a trial of the OX40 agonist ivuxolimab. Receptor source: an adult with an advanced solid tumor such as melanoma, head and neck, liver or kidney cancer. Both conserved end residues are part of each CDR3. The order of the fields is V gene, J gene, clone size, D gene, CDR3 protein, CDR3 DNA. A D gene is named only where the DNA matches it firmly. Size is stated for part of the rows, as once, few or many counts, or as a class when the clone is expanded.

TRBV7-2	TRBJ2-7	.	.	CASSLGPDISSYEQYF	TGTGCCAGCAGCTTAGGCCCGGATATTAGCTCCTACGAGCAGTACTTC
TRBV27	TRBJ1-2	.	.	CASSFGGVYGYTF	TGTGCCAGCAGTTTTGGGGGCGTCTATGGCTACACCTTC
TRBV11-2	TRBJ2-3	.	.	CASSSPPEISYKDF	TGTGCCAGCAGCTCTCCCCCGGAGATTTCATATAAGGATTTT
TRBV27	TRBJ1-1	.	TRBD1	CASRPRGGTSTEAFF	TGTGCCAGCAGGCCCAGGGGGGGGACGAGCACTGAAGCTTTCTTT
TRBV29-1	TRBJ2-3	.	.	CSVGNGRSTDTQYF	TGCAGCGTTGGTAACGGACGGAGCACAGATACGCAGTATTTT
TRBV25-1	TRBJ1-5	few	.	CASSPEGRQPQHF	TGTGCCAGCAGTCCCGAAGGTCGCCAGCCCCAGCATTTT
TRBV6-1	TRBJ1-6	.	.	CASSEHRGNSPLHF	TGTGCCAGCAGTGAACACCGGGGGAATTCACCCCTCCACTTT
TRBV6-5	TRBJ1-1	few	.	CASSYGTEAFF	TGTGCCAGCAGTTACGGCACTGAAGCTTTCTTT
TRBV5-1	TRBJ1-2	.	TRBD1	CASSFAGGTGYGYTF	TGCGCCAGCAGCTTCGCAGGGGGCACTGGCTATGGCTACACCTTC
TRBV18	TRBJ1-1	once	.	CASSPSGNLNTEAFF	TGTGCCAGCTCACCATCGGGGAACCTGAACACTGAAGCTTTCTTT
TRBV2	TRBJ2-2	.	.	CASRGDPTGELFF	TGTGCCAGCAGGGGAGACCCCACCGGGGAGCTGTTTTTT
TRBV10-3	TRBJ1-6	few	TRBD1	CAISGDRDSPLHF	TGTGCCATCAGTGGGGACAGGGATTCACCCCTCCACTTT
TRBV7-2	TRBJ1-4	.	.	CASSLPQFNEKLFF	TGTGCCAGCAGCTTACCACAGTTTAATGAAAAACTGTTTTTT
TRBV7-8	TRBJ1-6	.	.	CAGGESPDYSPLHF	TGTGCCGGGGGCGAGAGTCCGGATTATTCACCCCTCCACTTT
TRBV4-1	TRBJ2-5	few	TRBD2	CASSPGGLGVGTQYF	TGCGCCAGCAGCCCGGGGGGTCTGGGGGTGGGGACCCAGTACTTC
TRBV2	TRBJ1-5	.	.	CASSEGGRRSNQPQHF	TGTGCCAGCAGTGAAGGGGGCAGACGGAGCAATCAGCCCCAGCATTTT
TRBV5-5	TRBJ1-1	.	TRBD1	CASSLVDRGNTEAFF	TGTGCCAGCAGCTTGGTAGACAGGGGGAACACTGAAGCTTTCTTT
TRBV30	TRBJ1-1	few	.	CAWSEWTPNMNTEAFF	TGTGCCTGGAGTGAGTGGACACCCAACATGAACACTGAAGCTTTCTTT
TRBV14	TRBJ2-7	.	.	CASSQGLVGEQYF	TGTGCCAGCAGCCAAGGGTTAGTAGGGGAGCAGTACTTC
TRBV5-6	TRBJ2-7	.	.	CASSLIDRAYEQYF	TGTGCCAGCAGCTTGATTGACAGAGCCTACGAGCAGTACTTC
TRBV20-1	TRBJ1-2	.	.	CSASGSPGYTF	TGCAGTGCTAGTGGCAGCCCGGGCTACACCTTC
TRBV28	TRBJ1-2	.	.	CASSFLNYGYTF	TGTGCCAGCAGTTTCCTTAACTATGGCTACACCTTC
TRBV5-1	TRBJ2-3	.	.	CASSLDSTSTDTQYF	TGCGCCAGCAGCTTAGACAGCACTAGCACAGATACGCAGTATTTT
TRBV5-5	TRBJ2-7	.	.	CASRQAAGYEQYF	TGTGCCAGCAGGCAGGCGGCGGGCTACGAGCAGTACTTC
TRBV2	TRBJ2-1	.	.	CASSEIIREEEQFF	TGTGCCAGCAGTGAGATTATTAGAGAAGAGGAGCAGTTCTTC
TRBV9	TRBJ2-5	.	TRBD2	CASSVGGLAGAQETQYF	TGTGCCAGCAGCGTAGGAGGCCTAGCGGGGGCCCAAGAGACCCAGTACTTC
TRBV10-3	TRBJ2-7	.	.	CAISLGEGNYEQYF	TGTGCCATCAGTCTAGGGGAAGGGAACTACGAGCAGTACTTC
TRBV12-5	TRBJ1-5	once	.	CASGLGADNQPQHF	TGTGCTAGTGGTTTGGGCGCAGACAATCAGCCCCAGCATTTT
TRBV15	TRBJ1-4	.	.	CATSRTDAYEKLFF	TGTGCCACCAGCAGGACCGATGCATATGAAAAACTGTTTTTT
TRBV5-6	TRBJ2-4	.	.	CASSLPGSKNIQYF	TGTGCCAGCAGCTTACCCGGATCCAAAAACATTCAGTACTTC
TRBV9	TRBJ2-3	.	.	CASSLVWASDTQYF	TGTGCCAGCAGCCTAGTGTGGGCTTCAGATACGCAGTATTTT
TRBV4-3	TRBJ1-3	once	.	CASSQEGGRGNTIYF	TGCGCCAGCAGCCAAGAAGGGGGGAGAGGAAACACCATATATTTT
TRBV7-2	TRBJ2-1	.	TRBD2	CASSPRTSNNEQFF	TGTGCCAGCAGCCCTAGGACTAGCAACAATGAGCAGTTCTTC
TRBV15	TRBJ2-5	.	.	CATSRDVGTGETQYF	TGTGCCACCAGCAGAGATGTGGGGACCGGAGAGACCCAGTACTTC
TRBV11-2	TRBJ2-3	.	TRBD2	CASSTRQAGGKDTQYF	TGTGCCAGCAGCACCCGGCAAGCGGGGGGAAAAGATACGCAGTATTTT
TRBV21-1	TRBJ1-4	.	.	CASSKVADRGSTNEKLFF	TGTGCCAGCAGCAAAGTCGCGGACAGGGGGTCAACTAATGAAAAACTGTTTTTT
TRBV14	TRBJ2-3	once	.	CASSPRDTSTDTQYF	TGTGCCAGCAGCCCCCGGGACACGAGCACAGATACGCAGTATTTT
TRBV5-1	TRBJ2-1	.	.	CASSLGGVYNEQFF	TGCGCCAGCAGCTTGGGGGGAGTCTACAATGAGCAGTTCTTC
TRBV6-5	TRBJ1-5	.	.	CASRKIQDQPQHF	TGTGCCAGCAGAAAAATACAGGATCAGCCCCAGCATTTT
TRBV28	TRBJ2-7	.	TRBD1	CASLTGTGVLGQYF	TGTGCCAGCCTCACCGGGACAGGGGTTTTAGGGCAGTACTTC
TRBV27	TRBJ2-6	.	.	CASRPRGTSGANVLTF	TGTGCCAGCAGGCCTCGGGGGACCTCTGGGGCCAACGTCCTGACTTTC
TRBV18	TRBJ1-3	.	.	CASSETPSASSGNTIYF	TGTGCCAGCTCAGAGACGCCTAGCGCTAGCTCTGGAAACACCATATATTTT
TRBV12-5	TRBJ1-1	.	.	CASGLVAGSPHAEAFF	TGTGCTAGTGGTTTGGTAGCAGGGAGCCCGCACGCTGAAGCTTTCTTT